This T cell receptor beta chain was observed in a study of identical twins. Study findings and constraints: Twin pairs had excess sharing that was weaker in beta out-of-frame sequences. Cord blood's abundant beta clonotypes had fewer insertions, unlike memory repertoires.

This clonotype was detected many times. The antigen remains unidentified. MiXCR was run by TCRdb on the 5' RACE reads, yielding one entry per CDR3 protein. The sample lists hundreds of thousands of distinct CDR3 sequences, 9% to 15% seen once, with 1.5% to 2% in the top ten. V was shortened by 2 bases and J by 3 bases, with 11 bases between the two germline ends. This CDR3 contains 14 residues. The V gene's germline CDR1 is WSHSY and CDR2 SAAADI. This same sample was also taken into another study, of yellow fever vaccine responses in identical twins.

This clonotype was obtained from a woman younger than 35 in good health. The chain links TRBV10-2 to TRBJ2-7; D unclear. Specimen: PBMCs. The CDR3 loop reads CASSETRAGYEQYF. CDR3 DNA sequence: TGCGCCAGCAGTGAGACCCGAGCTGGCTACGAGCAGTACTTC.